This T cell receptor beta chain came from a study of blood T cell repertoires in COVID-19. Across the study: COVID-19 samples from acute and convalescent phases originated in the United States, Italy and Spain.

V was clipped by 4 bases and J by 5 bases; unmatched bases: 8. The CDR3 extends over 15 amino acids. Germline-derived CDR1 and CDR2 are SGHNT and YYREEE (reference sequence). While infection was still active, Seattle patients were enrolled and then followed longitudinally. In the original analysis: Using reference gene primer amplification, nucleated cell counts were estimated. Profiling relied on immunoSEQ multiplex PCR, and the TCRdb table lists in-frame clones only, not all of them. The DNA gave D and trimming, while V, J and clone size come from that table. The sample includes tens of thousands of clones, about 77% of them seen just once.

V is TRBV5-4 and J is TRBJ2-3; 9 bases align to TRBD1. The clonotype was recovered from a man in his 70s with COVID-19, enrolled during active disease. Sequencing was performed on peripheral blood. CDR3 nucleotide sequence: TGTGCCAGCAGCCCCGGGACAGGGTTGGTAGATACGCAGTATTTT. This codes for CASSPGTGLVDTQYF.